This T cell receptor beta chain was profiled in a study of blood T cell repertoires in COVID-19. This clone was counted between two and nine times. The V segment lost 3 bases and the J segment 6 bases; nucleotides outside the gene matches: 3. Germline assignment: CDR1 MGHDK and CDR2 SYGVNS. The CDR3 consists of 15 residues. The method was immunoSEQ multiplex PCR; TCRdb's version includes in-frame clones alone and lacks a portion of them. The sample lists roughly 210,000 clones, roughly 87% occurring once. Sequencing was done on a sample of PBMCs or T cells enriched from blood (not recorded which). The TCR comes from a man between 25 and 39 years old in a cohort exposed to, infected with or recovered from COVID-19 (not recorded which). V and J are TRBV25-1 and TRBJ2-6; 9 nucleotides line up with TRBD1. CDR3 loop: CASSDYRGPANVLTF. CDR3 DNA sequence: TGTGCCAGCAGTGATTACAGGGGGCCGGCCAACGTCCTGACTTTC. The variable domain in full, completed from reference TRBV25-1 and TRBJ2-6, reads EADIYQTPRYLVIGTGKKITLECSQTMGHDKMYWYQQDPGMELHLIHYSYGVNSTEKGDLSSESTVSRIRTEHFPLTLESARPSHTSQYLCASSDYRGPANVLTFGAGSRLTVL.